The rows below give T cell receptor beta chains drawn from one sample of a study of radiation and T cells in renal cell carcinoma. Profiled with immunoSEQ multiplex PCR; TCRdb holds only in-frame clones, not every one. This table holds around 100,000 clones, roughly 84% found once. This specimen was blood, taken from a patient whose treatment included radiotherapy and nephrectomy. These receptors were taken from a man in his fifties or sixties with renal cell carcinoma. The CDR3 runs from the conserved cysteine through the conserved F or W. D genes are given only for firm matches. Rows give clone size only sometimes, using once, few, many, or a class for an expanded clone.

CDR3 length	clone size	V gene	J gene	D gene	CDR3 DNA	CDR3 protein
18	.	TRBV18	TRBJ2-2	.	TGTGCCAGCTCTCGAAATGGTCTCTCCGGAAGGTTTAGCGGGGAGCTGTTTTTT	CASSRNGLSGRFSGELFF
17	.	TRBV7-2	TRBJ2-3	TRBD2	TGTGCCAGCAGCCCCGCTAGCGGGAGGTCCAAAGGAGATACGCAGTATTTT	CASSPASGRSKGDTQYF
17	many	TRBV4-1	TRBJ1-3	.	TGCGCCAGCAGCCAAGAACCTGCAGGGGTTGATGGAAACACCATATATTTT	CASSQEPAGVDGNTIYF
12	.	TRBV5-4	TRBJ1-1	TRBD1	TGTGCCAGCAGCGGGGAGACAGGGCCGGCTTTCTTT	CASSGETGPAFF
13	.	TRBV5-5	TRBJ1-5	.	TGTGCCAGCAGCTGGGACCGTGCCCAGCCCCAGCATTTT	CASSWDRAQPQHF
17	.	TRBV4-1	TRBJ2-1	TRBD2	TGCGCCAGCAGCCCAAGGACTAGCGGGACCTCCTACAATGAGCAGTTCTTC	CASSPRTSGTSYNEQFF
14	medium-sized	TRBV28	TRBJ1-2	.	TGTGCCAGTGGGACAAGGGGAGCCTACTATGGCTACACCTTC	CASGTRGAYYGYTF
16	.	TRBV4-3	TRBJ1-3	TRBD1	TGCGCCAGCAGCCGCCTATACGACAGGGACCGAAACACCATATATTTT	CASSRLYDRDRNTIYF
15	.	TRBV19	TRBJ2-5	TRBD1	TGTGCCAGTGGCGGGACAGGGTTGATTCAAGAGACCCAGTACTTC	CASGGTGLIQETQYF
11	.	TRBV6-6	TRBJ2-2	.	TGTGCCAGCTACATCACCGGGGAGCTGTTTTTT	CASYITGELFF
15	.	TRBV6-6	TRBJ2-7	TRBD1	TGTGCCAGCAGTCAACGGACAGGGTCTGGGTACGAGCAGTACTTC	CASSQRTGSGYEQYF
14	.	TRBV5-5	TRBJ1-1	.	TGTGCCAGCAGCCCCGAGGGGGGAAACACTGAAGCTTTCTTT	CASSPEGGNTEAFF
15	.	TRBV28	TRBJ1-5	.	TGTGCCAGCAGTTTATTCTGGAATCGAAATCAGCCCCAGCATTTT	CASSLFWNRNQPQHF
16	few	TRBV2	TRBJ1-5	TRBD1	TGTGCCAGCAGTGGGACTTCGGGACAGCCGATCGAGCCCCAGCATTTT	CASSGTSGQPIEPQHF
15	.	TRBV5-6	TRBJ2-7	.	TGTGCCAGCAGCTTGGGGCCTAGCAGCTCCTACGAGCAGTACTTC	CASSLGPSSSYEQYF
15	.	TRBV28	TRBJ2-7	TRBD1	TGTGCCAGCAGTCACTGGACAGGGGGGTCCTACGAGCAGTACTTC	CASSHWTGGSYEQYF
14	.	TRBV28	TRBJ1-5	TRBD1	TGTGCCAGCAGTTTATCAGGGGGGTATCAGCCCCAGCATTTT	CASSLSGGYQPQHF
20	once	TRBV12-5	TRBJ2-1	TRBD2	TGTGCTAGTGGTACCGTGATCGGGCTAGCGGGATCCGCGTCCTACAATGAGCAGTTCTTC	CASGTVIGLAGSASYNEQFF
15	.	TRBV15	TRBJ2-5	.	TGTGCCACCAGCACGGTCACGGGTGCATGGGAGACCCAGTACTTC	CATSTVTGAWETQYF
17	.	TRBV7-9	TRBJ1-2	.	TGTGCCAGCAGCTCCCGACAGTGGGATAAGTCGGATGATGGCTACACCTTC	CASSSRQWDKSDDGYTF
15	.	TRBV11-2	TRBJ2-5	.	TGTGCCAGCAGCTTAGAGGCAGGGCCGCAAGAGACCCAGTACTTC	CASSLEAGPQETQYF
19	.	TRBV5-1	TRBJ1-1	TRBD1	TGCGCCAGCAGCTTGGCCGTTTTGGGACAGGAAAACATGAACACTGAAGCTTTCTTT	CASSLAVLGQENMNTEAFF
14	.	TRBV19	TRBJ2-7	.	TGTGCCAGTAGTATAGCGATGGGATACTACGAGCAGTACTTC	CASSIAMGYYEQYF
17	few	TRBV4-1	TRBJ2-7	TRBD2	TGCGCCAGCAGCCAAATACTAGCGGGAGGGATAAACTACGAGCAGTACTTC	CASSQILAGGINYEQYF
15	once	TRBV9	TRBJ1-1	.	TGTGCCAGTAGCTCCCACGGGAGGATGAACACTGAAGCTTTCTTT	CASSSHGRMNTEAFF
13	.	TRBV11-3	TRBJ2-5	.	TGTGCCAGCAGCTTAGAGTCTCGAGAGACCCAGTACTTC	CASSLESRETQYF
13	.	TRBV19	TRBJ2-2	.	TGTGCCAGTAGGCGGGAAGGGGCCGGGGAGCTGTTTTTT	CASRREGAGELFF
15	.	TRBV7-9	TRBJ1-1	.	TGTGCCAGCAGCCCCTATGGAGCAGGGAACACTGAAGCTTTCTTT	CASSPYGAGNTEAFF
15	once	TRBV27	TRBJ1-2	.	TGTGCCAGCAGTTTGGCCAGGGGTTTGGCCTATGGCTACACCTTC	CASSLARGLAYGYTF
17	.	TRBV5-5	TRBJ2-1	.	TGTGCCAGCAGCTTGGGGGGACCCCGCGGGGCCTACAATGAGCAGTTCTTC	CASSLGGPRGAYNEQFF
15	few	TRBV19	TRBJ2-2	.	TGTGCCAGCCAGAGGGCAAGACTGAACACCGGGGAGCTGTTTTTT	CASQRARLNTGELFF
13	.	TRBV6-5	TRBJ2-7	.	TGTGCCAGCAGACGCGGGTTAGTTTACGAGCAGTACTTC	CASRRGLVYEQYF
13	.	TRBV9	TRBJ1-1	.	TGTGCCAGCAGCGTAGGGCCTCACACTGAAGCTTTCTTT	CASSVGPHTEAFF
15	.	TRBV7-2	TRBJ2-1	TRBD2	TGTGCCAGCAGCTCCGGACTAGCGGGGTCGAATGAGCAGTTCTTC	CASSSGLAGSNEQFF
16	few	TRBV9	TRBJ2-3	TRBD2	TGTGCCAGCAGCGCACGACTAGCGGGTATCACAGATACGCAGTATTTT	CASSARLAGITDTQYF
13	.	TRBV5-1	TRBJ1-5	.	TGCGCCAGCAGCTTGGAATCAAATCAGCCCCAGCATTTT	CASSLESNQPQHF
13	once	TRBV30	TRBJ2-7	.	TGTGCCTGGAGCGCCACTGGAACCTACGAGCAGTACTTC	CAWSATGTYEQYF
16	.	TRBV6-6	TRBJ1-5	.	TGTGCCAGCAGCGAGGCTACAGGCCTGTCAGATCAGCCCCAGCATTTT	CASSEATGLSDQPQHF
17	.	TRBV5-6	TRBJ2-6	TRBD2	TGTGCCAGCAGCTTCCTCCGGGGGGGCTCTGGGGCCAACGTCCTGACTTTC	CASSFLRGGSGANVLTF
12	.	TRBV7-9	TRBJ2-7	.	TGTGCCAGCAGCTTAGCAGCCTACGAGCAGTACTTC	CASSLAAYEQYF
13	.	TRBV6-1	TRBJ1-1	.	TGTGCCAGCAGGGGAGGCCAGGCTTTTGAAGCTTTCTTT	CASRGGQAFEAFF
14	.	TRBV27	TRBJ1-1	.	TGTGCCAGCAGTTTGGTAAACCCCCACACTGAAGCTTTCTTT	CASSLVNPHTEAFF
14	once	TRBV9	TRBJ2-5	.	TGTGCCAGCAGCGTAGTCGCAGGTGAAGAGACCCAGTACTTC	CASSVVAGEETQYF
14	.	TRBV7-9	TRBJ2-4	.	TGTGCCAGCAGCTTACCGGGACTCCCAAACATTCAGTACTTC	CASSLPGLPNIQYF
11	.	TRBV11-2	TRBJ2-5	.	TGTGCCAGCACCCGACTGGAGACCCAGTACTTC	CASTRLETQYF
14	.	TRBV18	TRBJ1-5	.	TGTGCCAGCTCACCAGGGGATAGCAATCAGCCCCAGCATTTT	CASSPGDSNQPQHF
15	few	TRBV18	TRBJ2-7	TRBD2	TGTGCCAGCTCACCAGTGGGGGAGGGTACCTACGAGCAGTACTTC	CASSPVGEGTYEQYF
12	.	TRBV2	TRBJ2-7	.	TGTGCCAGCAGTGTAGGGGGATACGAGCAGTACTTC	CASSVGGYEQYF